The 26 T cell receptor beta chains given below trace back to one sample, sequenced in a study of Ad26.COV2.S vaccination and SARS-CoV-2 variants. Libraries were prepared by immunoSEQ multiplex PCR; TCRdb keeps only in-frame clonotypes and omits some of them. The repertoire holds over 100,000 clones, with roughly 75% as singletons. The sample was peripheral blood, taken after recovery from COVID-19. The receptors originated from a human donor who had recovered from COVID-19.

This chain joins TRBV18 and TRBJ1-1; 7 positions agree with TRBD1. This CDR3 contains 16 residues. Per germline, CDR1 KGHSH and CDR2 LQKENI. V lost 4 bases, J lost 1 base, and 9 bases stayed unmatched. The CDR3 DNA sequence: TGTGCCAGCTCACTACGACAGGGTGTGGAGAACACTGAAGCTTTCTTT. Its protein product is CASSLRQGVENTEAFF. Variable domain in full (rest from reference TRBV18 and TRBJ1-1): NAGVMQNPRHLVRRRGQEARLRCSPMKGHSHVYWYRQLPEEGLKFMVYLQKENIIDESGMPKERFSAEFPKEGPSILRIQQVVRGDSAAYFCASSLRQGVENTEAFFGQGTRLTVV.

The rearrangement joins TRBV11-2 to TRBJ1-4; weak D call: TRBD1 (5 bases). The V end lost 5 bases, the J end lost 8 bases, and 12 bases lay between the germline ends. CDR3 length equals 13 residues. The germline V gene encodes CDR1 SGHAT and CDR2 FQNNGV. The CDR3 nucleotides are TGTGCCAGCAGCCTCGGGGGAACGGAAAAACTGTTTTTT. This sequence encodes CASSLGGTEKLFF.

This chain joins TRBV19 and TRBJ1-1, with 8 bases fitting TRBD1. The CDR3 is made up of 14 amino acids. Germline loops: CDR1 LNHDA, CDR2 SQIVND (reference sequence). Trimming removed 5 bases from V and 1 base from J; junction bases left unmatched: 3. The CDR3 sequence: CASSQDRGNTEAFF. CDR3 nucleotide sequence: TGTGCCAGTAGTCAAGACAGGGGGAACACTGAAGCTTTCTTT. Supplemented by reference TRBV19 and TRBJ1-1, the full variable domain reads DGGITQSPKYLFRKEGQNVTLSCEQNLNHDAMYWYRQDPGQGLRLIYYSQIVNDFQKGDIAEGYSVSREKKESFPLTVTSAQKNPTAFYLCASSQDRGNTEAFFGQGTRLTVV.

This chain connects TRBV19 to TRBJ2-1, with D perhaps TRBD1 (6 bases). The CDR3 sequence is 14 residues long. The V end lost 4 bases, the J end lost 16 bases, and 23 bases lay between the germline ends. In germline, CDR1 is LNHDA, CDR2 SQIVND (reference sequence). CDR3 in amino acids: CASSNLLQGLSIFF. The CDR3 nucleotides read TGTGCCAGTAGTAACTTACTGCAGGGGCTTAGTATCTTCTTC. The full variable domain, with the rest looked up from reference TRBV19 and TRBJ2-1, is DGGITQSPKYLFRKEGQNVTLSCEQNLNHDAMYWYRQDPGQGLRLIYYSQIVNDFQKGDIAEGYSVSREKKESFPLTVTSAQKNPTAFYLCASSNLLQGLSIFFGPGTRLTVL.

The genes are TRBV4-3 and TRBJ2-7; D might be TRBD1 or TRBD2, each matching 9 bases. V was clipped by 3 bases and J by 4 bases, with 31 bases between them. CDR3 length equals 20 residues. CDR1 is LGHNA, CDR2 YSLEER, per germline. The CDR3 here is CASSQGTGGYWTSEPYEQYF. The CDR3 bases are TGCGCCAGCAGCCAGGGTACAGGGGGCTACTGGACTAGCGAACCGTACGAGCAGTACTTC.

The chain has TRBV5-5 and TRBJ2-1; TRBD1 is a possible D gene (5 bases). The germline gives CDR1 SGHKS, CDR2 YYEKEE (reference sequence). The CDR3 extends over 17 amino acids. Trimming left V 4 bases short and J 6 bases short, with 23 bases between. The CDR3: CASSPLLGRPITNEQFF. The CDR3, as DNA: TGTGCCAGCAGCCCCCTGTTGGGGCGGCCAATTACCAATGAGCAGTTCTTC.

The V gene is TRBV11-2, the J gene TRBJ2-5; the match to TRBD2 covers 9 bases. From germline, CDR1 is SGHAT and CDR2 FQNNGV. The CDR3 covers 15 residues. Trimming cost V 1 base and J 2 bases; bases outside gene matches: 2. CDR3 DNA: TGTGCCAGCAGCTTAGCTACTAGCGGGCAAGAGACCCAGTACTTC. Its protein product is CASSLATSGQETQYF.

The CDR3 is CASALGQPQHF. CDR3 sequence (DNA): TGTGCCAGCGCCCTCGGTCAGCCCCAGCATTTT. The genes are TRBV2 and TRBJ1-5; D gene ambiguous. The V and J ends lost 8 bases and 6 bases respectively, with 8 bases between them. Germline CDR1 reads SNHLY; CDR2 reads FYNNEI. The CDR3 is made up of 11 amino acids.

The chain has TRBV2 and TRBJ1-6; D call uncertain. The CDR3 runs 13 residues. Trimming cost V 5 bases and J 8 bases, with 10 bases left between them. Germline assignment: CDR1 SNHLY and CDR2 FYNNEI. DNA of the CDR3: TGTGCCAGCAGTAGTCAGCTCGATTCACCCCTCCACTTT. This codes for CASSSQLDSPLHF.

The V gene is TRBV28, the J gene TRBJ2-2; D remains ambiguous. From germline, CDR1 is MDHEN and CDR2 SYDVKM. The CDR3 extends over 13 amino acids. V lost 5 bases, J lost 7 bases, and 11 bases lay in between. CDR3: CASSPYYGGELFF. The CDR3 DNA follows: TGTGCCAGCAGTCCCTATTATGGCGGGGAGCTGTTTTTT.

The chain couples TRBV24-1 to TRBJ2-3, with D perhaps matching TRBD2 (5 bases). The CDR3 is 16 amino acids. Trimming removed 4 bases at V and 4 bases at J, with 17 bases between. Germline lookup yields CDR1 KGHDR and CDR2 SFDVKD. CDR3 sequence reads: CATSDPSGGPADTQYF. The CDR3 nucleotides read TGTGCCACCAGTGACCCAAGTGGAGGCCCCGCAGATACGCAGTATTTT.

The rearrangement uses TRBV4-2 and TRBJ1-1; D may be TRBD1 (5 bases). This CDR3 comprises 15 residues. CDR1 and CDR2 from the germline V gene are LGHNA and YNFKEQ. V dropped 0 bases and J dropped 0 bases, with 8 bases sitting between them. CDR3 amino acids: CASSQEGVMNTEAFF. DNA for the CDR3: TGTGCCAGCAGCCAAGAAGGGGTAATGAACACTGAAGCTTTCTTT.

The J gene is TRBJ2-7, the V gene TRBV2; D gene ambiguous. Looked up from germline, CDR1 is SNHLY and CDR2 is FYNNEI. Trimming cost V 6 bases and J 0 bases, with 15 bases left between them. The CDR3 sequence is 15 residues long. In DNA, the CDR3 is TGTGCCAGCAGACGATTGGCGACAAGCTCCTACGAGCAGTACTTC. Protein: CASRRLATSSYEQYF.

The chain combines TRBV6-5 with TRBJ1-6; TRBD1 might be the D (5 bases). The V and J ends lost 5 bases and 9 bases respectively, with 14 bases between them. Germline lookup yields CDR1 MNHEY and CDR2 SVGAGI. The CDR3 spans 14 residues. For the CDR3, the DNA is TGTGCCAGCAGTAAGGCTATCGGGGGTTCACCCCTCCACTTT. Protein: CASSKAIGGSPLHF.

In this sample, this clone turned up once. J is TRBJ1-1 and V is TRBV29-1, with D unresolved. CDR3 length equals 11 residues. Looked up from germline, CDR1 is SQVTM and CDR2 is ANQGSEA. Trimming took off 6 bases at V and 0 bases at J, with 5 bases between the two ends. DNA for the CDR3: TGCAGCGTGGTATTGAACACTGAAGCTTTCTTT. Encoded protein: CSVVLNTEAFF. Together with reference TRBV29-1 and TRBJ1-1, the CDR3 gives the full variable domain: SAVISQKPSRDICQRGTSLTIQCQVDSQVTMMFWYRQQPGQSLTLIATANQGSEATYESGFVIDKFPISRPNLTFSTLTVSNMSPEDSSIYLCSVVLNTEAFFGQGTRLTVV.

This clone was detected once. V is TRBV5-1 and J is TRBJ2-5, with D hard to call. The CDR3 totals 17 residues. The germline V gene has CDR1 SGHRS and CDR2 YFSETQ. V was trimmed by 0 bases and J by 3 bases, leaving 18 bases between them. The CDR3 DNA reads TGCGCCAGCAGCTTGGCCCCAGTTGGCCCGGGCGAAGAGACCCAGTACTTC. Residues: CASSLAPVGPGEETQYF.

The CDR3 reads CASSSGGLRPQHF. CDR3 DNA sequence: TGTGCCAGCAGTTCAGGGGGATTGAGACCCCAGCATTTT. This rearrangement joins TRBV12-3 or TRBV12-4 to TRBJ1-5, with 7 bases aligning to TRBD1. The junction had 7 bases not matched to a gene; V was cut back by 4 bases and J by 10 bases. The CDR3 has 13 amino acids.

This sequence joins TRBV7-2 and TRBJ1-2, with D hard to call. Germline CDR1 reads SGHTA; CDR2 reads FQGNSA. V was trimmed by 3 bases and J by 0 bases, leaving 11 bases between them. The CDR3 is 15 residues long. The CDR3 DNA sequence: TGTGCCAGCAGCTTTTCGGTTGGGGCTAACTATGGCTACACCTTC. Translation: CASSFSVGANYGYTF.

This chain joins TRBV12-3 or TRBV12-4 and TRBJ2-3; possible D gene TRBD1, 5 bases. This CDR3 is built from 13 residues. V lost 2 bases to trimming and J lost 4 bases, with 7 bases between them. CDR3 region: CASSLWGADTQYF. The CDR3 DNA reads TGTGCCAGCAGTTTATGGGGCGCAGATACGCAGTATTTT.

The genes are TRBV5-1 and TRBJ1-4; 7 bases are a match to TRBD1. The CDR3 length is 15 residues. V lost 4 bases and J lost 7; bases outside the gene matches: 10. Germline CDR1 SGHRS, CDR2 YFSETQ. In DNA form, the CDR3 reads TGCGCCAGCAGCACCGAAGAGGGGGCGGTTGAAAAACTGTTTTTT. Protein sequence: CASSTEEGAVEKLFF.

The J gene is TRBJ1-1, the V gene TRBV30; 7 bases map to TRBD1. The CDR3 is 15 amino acids. Germline V gene lookup returns CDR1 GTSNPN and CDR2 SVGIG (reference sequence). The trim removed 0 bases at V and 1 base at J, leaving 5 bases unmatched. CDR3 sequence (DNA): TGTGCCTGGAGTGTAGCGGACAGGACGAACACTGAAGCTTTCTTT. Translation gives CAWSVADRTNTEAFF.

This chain joins TRBV19 and TRBJ1-1; 11 bases are shared with TRBD1. The CDR3 has 15 residues. V was clipped by 5 bases and J by 5 bases; unmatched bases: 7. From germline, CDR1 is LNHDA and CDR2 SQIVND (reference sequence). In DNA form, the CDR3 reads TGTGCCAGTAGTTCAAGGGACAGGGGGAGAACTGAAGCTTTCTTT. Its translation is CASSSRDRGRTEAFF.

The V gene is TRBV5-1, the J gene TRBJ2-1; 8 nucleotides align to TRBD2. Germline CDR1 SGHRS, CDR2 YFSETQ. The CDR3 has 14 amino acids. V lost 7 bases to trimming and J lost 4 bases; unmatched junction nucleotides: 7. As DNA, the CDR3 is TGCGCCAGCGGTGACGAGCGGGAGTACAATGAGCAGTTCTTC. It codes for CASGDEREYNEQFF.

CDR3 region: CATSDVDRGYNEQFF. The CDR3 DNA follows: TGTGCCACCAGTGACGTTGACAGGGGCTACAATGAGCAGTTCTTC. V usage is TRBV24-1 and J usage is TRBJ2-1; TRBD1 matches at 8 bases. This CDR3 has 15 residues. The germline gives CDR1 KGHDR, CDR2 SFDVKD. V trimming: 4 bases; J trimming: 3 bases; junction bases outside the gene matches: 4.

The chain recombines TRBV29-1 with TRBJ1-2; D is unclear. V lost 7 bases and J lost 3, with 15 bases in between. Germline V gene lookup returns CDR1 SQVTM and CDR2 ANQGSEA. The length of the CDR3 is 13 residues. CDR3 in DNA: TGCAGCGCAACGCAAGTGGCTGACTATGGCTACACCTTC. Protein: CSATQVADYGYTF.

This clone has only a few counts. The genes are TRBV2 and TRBJ1-4; possible D gene TRBD1, 5 bases. Looked up from germline, CDR1 is SNHLY and CDR2 is FYNNEI. V dropped 3 bases and J dropped 5 bases, with 13 bases sitting between them. This CDR3 has 15 amino acids. The CDR3 DNA reads TGTGCCAGCAGTGAGGGTGGGCAGGGCAATGAAAAACTGTTTTTT. Encoded protein: CASSEGGQGNEKLFF.